This entry features one TCR beta chain sequence. This entry belongs to a study of blood T cell repertoires in COVID-19. Study as a whole: Both acute and convalescent COVID-19 samples were obtained from the United States, Italy and Spain. Nucleic acid was either cDNA or gDNA, and it came from T cells, B-cell-depleted T cells, or PBMCs.

Authors' processing steps: From reference gene primer amplification, estimates of nucleated cell counts were derived. TCRdb keeps only in-frame clones here, not all; method: immunoSEQ multiplex PCR. V and J calls and clone size are as listed in that table; D and trimming were resolved from the DNA. Here the sample spans about 290,000 clones, just under 85% being singletons. CDR1 is SEHNR, CDR2 FQNEAQ, per germline (reference sequence). The length of the CDR3 is 15 residues. V lost 0 bases, J lost 4 bases, and 12 bases lay in between. The sequenced sample consisted of peripheral blood. This receptor was taken from a woman aged 45-59 years with active or convalescent COVID-19. This chain links TRBV7-9 with TRBJ2-5; the D is unclear. CDR3 sequence: CASSLALGRGETQYF. CDR3 bases: TGTGCCAGCAGCTTAGCGCTCGGTAGAGGAGAGACCCAGTACTTC.